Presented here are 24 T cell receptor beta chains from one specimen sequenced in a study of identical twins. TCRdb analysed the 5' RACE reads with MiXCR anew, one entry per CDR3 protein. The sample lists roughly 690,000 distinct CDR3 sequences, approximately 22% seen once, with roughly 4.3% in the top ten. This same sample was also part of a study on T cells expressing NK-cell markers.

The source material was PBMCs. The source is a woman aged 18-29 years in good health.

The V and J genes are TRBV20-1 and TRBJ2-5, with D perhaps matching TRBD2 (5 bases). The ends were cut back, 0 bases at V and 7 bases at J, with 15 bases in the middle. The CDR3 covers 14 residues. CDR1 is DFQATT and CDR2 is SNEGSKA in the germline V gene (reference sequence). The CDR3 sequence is CSARDRTGSRTQYF. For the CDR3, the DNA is TGCAGTGCTAGAGATCGGACGGGGTCTAGGACCCAGTACTTC.

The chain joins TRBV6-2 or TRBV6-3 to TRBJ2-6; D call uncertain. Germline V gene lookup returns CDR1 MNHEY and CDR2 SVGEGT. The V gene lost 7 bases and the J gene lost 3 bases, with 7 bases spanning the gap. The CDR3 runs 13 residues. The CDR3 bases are TGTGCCAGCACCCACCGTGGGGCCAACGTCCTGACTTTC. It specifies CASTHRGANVLTF.

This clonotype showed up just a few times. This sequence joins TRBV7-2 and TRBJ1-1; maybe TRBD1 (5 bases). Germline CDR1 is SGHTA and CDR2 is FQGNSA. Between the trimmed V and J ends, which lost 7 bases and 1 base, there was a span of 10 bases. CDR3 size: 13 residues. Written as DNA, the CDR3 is TGTGCCAGCAACTCTGACAGGAACACTGAAGCTTTCTTT. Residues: CASNSDRNTEAFF. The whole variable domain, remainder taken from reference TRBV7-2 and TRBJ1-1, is GAGVSQSPSNKVTEKGKDVELRCDPISGHTALYWYRQSLGQGLEFLIYFQGNSAPDKSGLPSDRFSAERTGGSVSTLTIQRTQQEDSAVYLCASNSDRNTEAFFGQGTRLTVV.

CDR3 residues: CASSSQGPSNEQFF. CDR3 DNA: TGTGCCAGCAGCTCCCAGGGGCCCAGCAATGAGCAGTTCTTC. V gene TRBV7-3 combines with J gene TRBJ2-1, with D perhaps TRBD1 (6 bases). V gave up 4 bases and J gave up 6 bases, with 13 bases separating them. Germline V CDR1 and CDR2: SGHTA, FQGTGA. The CDR3 sequence is 14 residues long.

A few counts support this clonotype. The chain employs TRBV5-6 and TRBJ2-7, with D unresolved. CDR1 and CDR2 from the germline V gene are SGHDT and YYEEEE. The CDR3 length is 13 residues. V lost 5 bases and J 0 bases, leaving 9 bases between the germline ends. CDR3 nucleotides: TGTGCCAGCAGACGGTGGAGCTCCTACGAGCAGTACTTC. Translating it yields CASRRWSSYEQYF.

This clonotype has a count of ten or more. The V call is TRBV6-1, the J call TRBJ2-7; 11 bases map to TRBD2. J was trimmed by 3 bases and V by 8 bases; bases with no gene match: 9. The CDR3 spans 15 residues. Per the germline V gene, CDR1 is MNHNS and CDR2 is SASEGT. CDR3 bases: TGTGCCAGCGCCCAACTAGCGGGAGTGCGCTACGAGCAGTACTTC. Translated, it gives CASAQLAGVRYEQYF.

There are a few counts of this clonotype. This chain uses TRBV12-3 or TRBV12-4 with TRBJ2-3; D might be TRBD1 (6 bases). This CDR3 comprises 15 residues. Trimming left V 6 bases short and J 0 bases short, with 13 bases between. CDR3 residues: CASRGGGTSTDTQYF. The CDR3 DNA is TGTGCCAGCAGAGGGGGTGGCACTAGCACAGATACGCAGTATTTT.

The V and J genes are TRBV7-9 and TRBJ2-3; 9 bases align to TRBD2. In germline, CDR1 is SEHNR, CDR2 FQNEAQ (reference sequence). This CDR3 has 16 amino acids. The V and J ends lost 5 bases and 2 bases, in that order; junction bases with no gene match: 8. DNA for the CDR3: TGTGCCAGCAGCGAAGGACTAGCGAAGTTCACAGATACGCAGTATTTT. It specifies CASSEGLAKFTDTQYF.

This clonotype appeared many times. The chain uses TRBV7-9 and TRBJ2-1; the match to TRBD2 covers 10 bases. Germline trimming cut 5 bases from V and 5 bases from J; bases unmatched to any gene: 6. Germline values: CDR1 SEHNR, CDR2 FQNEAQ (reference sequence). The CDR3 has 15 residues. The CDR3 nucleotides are TGTGCCAGCAGCCCCTGGACTAGCGGTCACAATGAGCAGTTCTTC. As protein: CASSPWTSGHNEQFF. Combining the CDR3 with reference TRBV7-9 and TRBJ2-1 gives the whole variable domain DTGVSQNPRHKITKRGQNVTFRCDPISEHNRLYWYRQTLGQGPEFLTYFQNEAQLEKSRLLSDRFSAERPKGSFSTLEIQRTEQGDSAMYLCASSPWTSGHNEQFFGPGTRLTVL.

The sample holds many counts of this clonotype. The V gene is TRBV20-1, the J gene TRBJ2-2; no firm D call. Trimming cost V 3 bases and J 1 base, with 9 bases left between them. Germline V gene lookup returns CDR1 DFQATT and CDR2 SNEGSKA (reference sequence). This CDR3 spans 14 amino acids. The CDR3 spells CSASRSGNTGELFF. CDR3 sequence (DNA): TGCAGTGCTAGTCGTTCGGGGAACACCGGGGAGCTGTTTTTT.

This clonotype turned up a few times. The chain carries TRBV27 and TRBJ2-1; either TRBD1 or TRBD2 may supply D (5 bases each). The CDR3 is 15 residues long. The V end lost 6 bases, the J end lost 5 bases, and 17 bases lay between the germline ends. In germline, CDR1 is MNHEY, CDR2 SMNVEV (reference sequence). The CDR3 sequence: CASRPVGDGDNEQFF. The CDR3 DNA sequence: TGTGCCAGCAGACCTGTAGGGGACGGGGACAATGAGCAGTTCTTC.

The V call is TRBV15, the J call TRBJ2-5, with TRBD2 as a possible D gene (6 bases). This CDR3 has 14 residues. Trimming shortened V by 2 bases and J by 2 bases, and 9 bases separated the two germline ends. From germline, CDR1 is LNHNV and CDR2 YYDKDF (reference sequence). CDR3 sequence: CATSRTSQQETQYF. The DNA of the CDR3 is TGTGCCACCAGCAGAACTAGCCAGCAAGAGACCCAGTACTTC. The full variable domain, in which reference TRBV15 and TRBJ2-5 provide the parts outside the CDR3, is DAMVIQNPRYQVTQFGKPVTLSCSQTLNHNVMYWYQQKSSQAPKLLFHYYDKDFNNEADTPDNFQSRRPNTSFCFLDIRSPGLGDTAMYLCATSRTSQQETQYFGPGTRLLVL.

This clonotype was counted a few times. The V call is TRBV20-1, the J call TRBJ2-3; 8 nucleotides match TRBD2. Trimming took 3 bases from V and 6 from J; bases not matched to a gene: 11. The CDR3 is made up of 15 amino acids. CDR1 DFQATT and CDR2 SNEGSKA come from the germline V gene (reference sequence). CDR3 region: CSARRTGGIADTQYF. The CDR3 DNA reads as TGCAGTGCTAGGAGAACGGGGGGGATTGCGGATACGCAGTATTTT.

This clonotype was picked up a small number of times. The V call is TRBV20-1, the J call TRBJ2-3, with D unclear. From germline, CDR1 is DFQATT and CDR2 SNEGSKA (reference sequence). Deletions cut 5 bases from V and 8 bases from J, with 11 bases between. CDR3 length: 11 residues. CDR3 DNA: TGCAGTGCTTGGACCCCCTCTACGCAGTATTTT. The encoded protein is CSAWTPSTQYF.

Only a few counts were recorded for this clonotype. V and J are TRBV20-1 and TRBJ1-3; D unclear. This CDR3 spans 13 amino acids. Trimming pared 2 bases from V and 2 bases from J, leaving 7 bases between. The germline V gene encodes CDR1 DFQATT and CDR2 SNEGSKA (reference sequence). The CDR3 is CSARRSAGNTIYF. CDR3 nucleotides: TGCAGTGCTAGACGGTCAGCTGGAAACACCATATATTTT.

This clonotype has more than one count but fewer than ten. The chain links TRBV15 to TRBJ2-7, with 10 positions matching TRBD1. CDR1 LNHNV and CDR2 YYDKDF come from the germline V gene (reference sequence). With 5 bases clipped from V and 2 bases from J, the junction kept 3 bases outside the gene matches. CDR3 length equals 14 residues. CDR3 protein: CATSSGQGAYEQYF. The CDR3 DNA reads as TGTGCCACCAGCTCCGGACAGGGGGCCTACGAGCAGTACTTC.

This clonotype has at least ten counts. This CDR3 is CASSFGTSGGADEQFF. The CDR3 DNA sequence: TGCGCCAGCAGCTTCGGGACTAGCGGGGGAGCGGATGAGCAGTTCTTC. The rearrangement uses TRBV5-1 and TRBJ2-1, with TRBD2 matching 14 bases. V was clipped by 2 bases and J by 8 bases; unmatched bases: 6. This CDR3 region has 16 residues. Germline V gives CDR1 SGHRS, CDR2 YFSETQ.

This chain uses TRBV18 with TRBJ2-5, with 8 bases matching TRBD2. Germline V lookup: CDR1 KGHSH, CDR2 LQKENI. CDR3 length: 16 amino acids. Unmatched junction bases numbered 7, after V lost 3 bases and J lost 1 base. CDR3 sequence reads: CASSPGSGGLQETQYF. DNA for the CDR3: TGTGCCAGCTCACCTGGCAGCGGGGGCCTCCAAGAGACCCAGTACTTC.

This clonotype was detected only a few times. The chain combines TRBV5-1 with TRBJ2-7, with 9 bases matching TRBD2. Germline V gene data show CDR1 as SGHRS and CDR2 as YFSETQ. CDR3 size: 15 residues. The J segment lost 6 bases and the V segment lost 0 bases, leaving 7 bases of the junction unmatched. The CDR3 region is CASSLGGTSSSEQYF. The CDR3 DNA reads TGCGCCAGCAGCTTGGGAGGGACTAGCTCGTCCGAGCAGTACTTC.

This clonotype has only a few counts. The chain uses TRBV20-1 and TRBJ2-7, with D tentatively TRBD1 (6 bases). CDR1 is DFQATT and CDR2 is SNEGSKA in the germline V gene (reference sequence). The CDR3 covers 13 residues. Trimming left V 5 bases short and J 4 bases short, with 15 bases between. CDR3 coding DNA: TGCAGTGCTCTAGGGGACACCTCGTACGAGCAGTACTTC. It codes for CSALGDTSYEQYF.

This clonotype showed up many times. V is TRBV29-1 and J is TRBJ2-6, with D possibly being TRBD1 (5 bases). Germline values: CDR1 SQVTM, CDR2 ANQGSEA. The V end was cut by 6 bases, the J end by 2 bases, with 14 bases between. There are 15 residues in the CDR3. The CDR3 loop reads CSVGGQGTGANVLTF. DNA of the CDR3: TGCAGCGTGGGCGGTCAGGGCACTGGGGCCAACGTCCTGACTTTC.

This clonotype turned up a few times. The chain's CDR3 is CASSVRDFQETQYF. In DNA, the CDR3 is TGTGCCAGCAGTGTCCGGGACTTTCAAGAGACCCAGTACTTC. This chain joins TRBV25-1 and TRBJ2-5; weak D call: TRBD2 (6 bases). Between the trimmed V and J ends, which lost 4 bases and 2 bases, there was a span of 11 bases. This CDR3 is 14 amino acids long. Per germline, CDR1 MGHDK and CDR2 SYGVNS.

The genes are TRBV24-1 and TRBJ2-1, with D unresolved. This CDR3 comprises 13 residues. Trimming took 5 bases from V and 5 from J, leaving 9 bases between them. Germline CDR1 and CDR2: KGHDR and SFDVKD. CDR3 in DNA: TGTGCCACCAGTGCCGTTGGGGACAATGAGCAGTTCTTC. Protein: CATSAVGDNEQFF.

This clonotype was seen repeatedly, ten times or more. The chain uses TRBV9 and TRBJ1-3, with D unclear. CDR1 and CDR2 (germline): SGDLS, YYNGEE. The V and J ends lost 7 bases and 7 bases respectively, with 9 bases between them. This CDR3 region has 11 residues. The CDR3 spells CASGGTNTIYF. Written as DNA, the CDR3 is TGTGCCAGCGGCGGAACGAACACCATATATTTT.